This T cell receptor beta chain originates from a study of shared clonotypes between healthy human individuals. As for the study in general: The plates for each donor numbered three CD4 naive, three CD4 memory, two CD8 naive and one CD8 memory.

Only in-frame clones appear in the TCRdb table, and some are missing; sequencing was by immunoSEQ multiplex PCR. The repertoire holds about 1.4 million clones, with roughly 96% as singletons. The CDR3 totals 14 residues. Germline CDR1 MDHEN, CDR2 SYDVKM. The V gene lost 8 bases and the J gene lost 0 bases, with 13 bases spanning the gap. This chain uses TRBV28 with TRBJ1-1; D remains unclear. Sequencing was performed on naive CD4+ T cells sorted from blood. Subset of the sample: CD45RA+ positively selected. The clonotype originates from a man aged 25-40 years in good health. Here the CDR3 reads CASHTVPMNTEAFF. The CDR3 bases are TGTGCCAGCCATACAGTGCCGATGAACACTGAAGCTTTCTTT.